The T cell receptor (beta chain) under discussion was sequenced for a study of shared clonotypes between healthy human individuals. The repertoire was sequenced with immunoSEQ multiplex PCR; TCRdb's copy has only in-frame clones and lacks some. The data hold 2 million to 2.5 million clones, with about 94% observed a single time. Losses at the gene ends were 4 bases for V and 1 base for J; bases not matched to a gene: 10. CDR1 and CDR2 from the germline V gene are MNHNS and SASEGT. The CDR3 has 18 amino acids. The sample comprised naive CD4+ T cells sorted from blood. Subset given: CD45RA+ positively selected. The sequence came from a young man in good health. J is TRBJ2-5 and V is TRBV6-1; the match to TRBD1 covers 12 bases. This CDR3 is CASSVRDRGLISQETQYF. CDR3 nucleotides: TGTGCCAGCAGTGTTAGGGACAGGGGGCTGATTAGCCAAGAGACCCAGTACTTC.